Listed below are T cell receptor beta chains from one sample, sequenced in a study of T cell repertoires and HLA-DP antigens. The assay was immunoSEQ multiplex PCR, and TCRdb's table has in-frame clones only and misses some. The sample consists of approximately 110,000 clones, about 92% of them appearing once. These receptors' targets are unknown. Sequencing was done on a sample of CD4+ T cells from PBMCs. These TCRs come from a young woman in good health and CMV-seronegative. Each CDR3 is given with its conserved first and last residue. D genes are given only for firm matches. Rows may omit the clone size; those that give it use once, few, many or a size class.

size,J,D,V,DNA,CDR3
.,TRBJ2-5,.,TRBV7-3,TGTGCCAGCAGCCCCGGGGGCCGGACCCAGTACTTC,CASSPGGRTQYF
.,TRBJ1-2,.,TRBV18,TGTGCCAGCTCACCACGACCCGAGGGGGGCGCAGATGGCTACACCTTC,CASSPRPEGGADGYTF
.,TRBJ2-4,TRBD1,TRBV19,TGTGCCAGTAGTATCCACTCCGGGACAGGGGACAACATTCAGTACTTC,CASSIHSGTGDNIQYF
once,TRBJ1-6,.,TRBV28,TGTGCCAGCAGATCTACCCCCACAGCCTCCTATAATTCACCCCTCCACTTT,CASRSTPTASYNSPLHF
once,TRBJ1-1,TRBD1,TRBV9,TGTGCCAGCAGCCCACCGGGACAGGGGAACACTGAAGCTTTCTTT,CASSPPGQGNTEAFF
.,TRBJ2-7,.,TRBV6-1,TGTGCCAGCGGTTTGTCCGGGACTCCGACCTACGAGCAGTACTTC,CASGLSGTPTYEQYF
.,TRBJ2-6,TRBD1,TRBV2,TGTGCCAGCAACCCCGACAGGGCCGGGGCCAACGTCCTGACTTTC,CASNPDRAGANVLTF
.,TRBJ2-1,TRBD2,TRBV2,TGTGCCAGCAGCCGGGGACTAGCGGGAAAGAATGAGCAGTTCTTC,CASSRGLAGKNEQFF
.,TRBJ2-4,TRBD1,TRBV19,TGTGCCAGTAGTTTTCCCGGGACAGGAGGGAACATTCAGTACTTC,CASSFPGTGGNIQYF
.,TRBJ1-2,TRBD1,TRBV7-8,TGTGCCAGCAGCTTCTCTGGGACAGGGTATTCGATCTATGGCTACACCTTC,CASSFSGTGYSIYGYTF
.,TRBJ2-1,.,TRBV18,TGTGCCAGCTCACCAGGTCGGGCCCACAATGAGCAGTTCTTC,CASSPGRAHNEQFF
few,TRBJ1-2,.,TRBV14,TGTGCCAGCAGGCAAACAGGGACCAATGGCTACACCTTC,CASRQTGTNGYTF
.,TRBJ2-1,.,TRBV2,TGTGCCAGCAGCGAGGGGGGTAGTCCCCATAATGAGCAGTTCTTC,CASSEGGSPHNEQFF
.,TRBJ1-2,.,TRBV28,TGTGCCAGCAAAGGGGTTAGGCGGATTTTAGGCGATACGAGCTACACCTTC,CASKGVRRILGDTSYTF
.,TRBJ1-4,.,TRBV7-9,TGTGCCAGCAGCTTAGTTGTTTCTAATGAAAAACTGTTTTTT,CASSLVVSNEKLFF
.,TRBJ1-2,.,TRBV14,TGTGCCAGCAGCCAAGTACTAGGGGGGCGCGGTGGCTACACCTTC,CASSQVLGGRGGYTF
.,TRBJ1-3,.,TRBV7-8,TGTGCCAGCAGCTCCCGGGGGGCTATCCCTGGAAACACCATATATTTT,CASSSRGAIPGNTIYF
.,TRBJ2-7,.,TRBV5-6,TGTGCCAGCAGCTTGAGCCCCCTCGGGACCTACGAGCAGTACTTC,CASSLSPLGTYEQYF
.,TRBJ2-2,TRBD2,TRBV6-5,TGTGCCAGCAGGGGACTAGCGGGAGCCGGGGAGCTGTTTTTT,CASRGLAGAGELFF
.,TRBJ2-1,.,TRBV15,TGTGCCACCAGCAGAGATACGGTTAGAGGCAATGAGCAGTTCTTC,CATSRDTVRGNEQFF
.,TRBJ2-3,.,TRBV27,TGTGCCAGCAGTTTCTCCGATACGCAGTATTTT,CASSFSDTQYF
.,TRBJ2-7,TRBD2,TRBV2,TGTGCCAGCAGACTAGCGGACTACGAGCAGTACTTC,CASRLADYEQYF
.,TRBJ1-2,.,TRBV7-2,TGTGCCAGCAGCTTAGCGAGTGGCTACACCTTC,CASSLASGYTF
.,TRBJ1-5,TRBD1,TRBV7-2,TGTGCCAGCAGCGAGCGACAGGGAGGACAGCCCCAGCATTTT,CASSERQGGQPQHF
.,TRBJ2-7,TRBD2,TRBV7-2,TGTGCCAGCAGCCGAGGACTAGCGGGAGCCGCCTACGAGCAGTACTTC,CASSRGLAGAAYEQYF
.,TRBJ2-7,.,TRBV7-2,TGTGCCAGCAGCTTGAACACAGGGACCGAGCAGTACTTC,CASSLNTGTEQYF
once,TRBJ1-3,.,TRBV30,TGTGCCTGGAGTCAAGCGGGACTCTCTGGAAACACCATATATTTT,CAWSQAGLSGNTIYF
.,TRBJ1-2,TRBD1,TRBV6-5,TGTGCCAGCACCCCCGGACAGGCCTATGGCTACACCTTC,CASTPGQAYGYTF
once,TRBJ2-7,.,TRBV28,TGTGCCAGCAGTTTGGGGTCCTACGAGCAGTACTTC,CASSLGSYEQYF
.,TRBJ1-1,.,TRBV19,TGTGCCACCAGGAGGGGGTGGGGGGCCAGCACTGAAGCTTTCTTT,CATRRGWGASTEAFF
.,TRBJ2-1,.,TRBV7-2,TGTGCCAGCAGCATCCCTCGGAGGCCCCGGAATGAGCAGTTCTTC,CASSIPRRPRNEQFF
.,TRBJ1-1,.,TRBV5-1,TGCGCCAGCAGCTTTGTGGGGGTTCCAAACACTGAAGCTTTCTTT,CASSFVGVPNTEAFF